The clone carrying this T cell receptor (beta chain) was observed many times. MiXCR, run by TCRdb on the 5' RACE reads, gives a single entry per CDR3 protein. Here the sample spans approximately 64,000 distinct CDR3 sequences, more than 4% being singletons. The CDR3 loop spans 14 amino acids. CDR1 is SNHLY and CDR2 is FYNNEI in the germline V gene. Trimming removed 8 bases from V and 2 bases from J, with 12 bases in between. These data originate in a study of early T cells in non-severe SARS-CoV-2 infection. The specimen was whole blood. This chain uses TRBV2 with TRBJ2-2; weak D call: TRBD2 (6 bases). The receptor was derived from an adult who was a healthcare worker with PCR-confirmed SARS-CoV-2 infection or an uninfected control (not recorded which). This CDR3 is CASSRDSNTGELFF. CDR3 DNA: TGTGCCAGCTCTCGGGACTCTAACACCGGGGAGCTGTTTTTT.